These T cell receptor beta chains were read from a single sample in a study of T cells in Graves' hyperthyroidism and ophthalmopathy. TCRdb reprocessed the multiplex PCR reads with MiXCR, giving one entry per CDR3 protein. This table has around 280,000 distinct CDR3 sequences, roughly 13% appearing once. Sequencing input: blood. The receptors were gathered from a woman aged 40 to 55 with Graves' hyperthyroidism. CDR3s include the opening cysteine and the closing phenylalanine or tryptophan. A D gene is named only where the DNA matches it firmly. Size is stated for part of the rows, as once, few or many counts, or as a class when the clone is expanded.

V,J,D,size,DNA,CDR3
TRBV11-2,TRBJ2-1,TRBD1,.,TGTGCCAGCAGCCGATTACAGGGGGCGGGTGAGCAGTTCTTC,CASSRLQGAGEQFF
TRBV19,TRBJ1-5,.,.,TGTGCCAGTAGTATGTCATTTGGTGGGAATCAGCCCCAGCATTTT,CASSMSFGGNQPQHF
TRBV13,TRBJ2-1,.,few,TGTGCCAGCAGCGAAGACTATTTCTCCTACAATGAGCAGTTCTTC,CASSEDYFSYNEQFF
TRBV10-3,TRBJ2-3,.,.,TGTGCCTCCAGTACCGACAGTCCTAGCACAGATACGCAGTATTTT,CASSTDSPSTDTQYF
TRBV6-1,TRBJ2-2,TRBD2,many,TGTGCCAGCAGACTAGCGATGAACACCGGGGAGCTGTTTTTT,CASRLAMNTGELFF
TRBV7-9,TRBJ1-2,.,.,TGTGCCAGCAGCCCAGGGAGGGGTGGGCACTATGGCTACACCTTC,CASSPGRGGHYGYTF
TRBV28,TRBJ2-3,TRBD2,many,TGTGCCAGCAGTTCGGGACTAGCGGGAGGGATACTCACAGATACGCAGTATTTT,CASSSGLAGGILTDTQYF
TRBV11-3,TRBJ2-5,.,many,TGTGCCAGCAGCTTACTCGAATTTCAAGAGACCCAGTACTTC,CASSLLEFQETQYF
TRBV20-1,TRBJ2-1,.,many,TGCAGTGCTACAAACCGGGACTTACCCTACAATGAGCAGTTCTTC,CSATNRDLPYNEQFF
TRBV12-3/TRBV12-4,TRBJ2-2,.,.,TGTGCCACCCTAGGGGGAGGGGGCAGGGCCGGGGAGCTGTTTTTT,CATLGGGGRAGELFF
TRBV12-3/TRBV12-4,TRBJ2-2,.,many,TGTGCCAGCAGTCCGGGAAGCGGGTGGGTCGGGGAGCTGTTTTTT,CASSPGSGWVGELFF
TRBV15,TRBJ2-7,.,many,TGTGCCACCAGCAGGGCCGCTCAAGACAGCTACGAGCAGTACTTC,CATSRAAQDSYEQYF